This paragraph covers one T cell receptor beta chain sequence. Its target is unknown. The record originates from a study of CD8+ T cells in alopecia areata. V was pared by 6 bases and J by 10 bases, with 8 bases of the junction left unmatched. Germline V gene sequence: CDR1 GTSNPN, CDR2 SVGIG (reference sequence). This CDR3 contains 13 residues. Study conclusions and caveats: Tofacitinib did not eliminate many expanded lesional clones from scalp or blood.

Noted treatment: oral pan-JAK inhibitor, 5-10 mg twice daily. After isolation, RNA underwent reverse transcription to generate cDNA as the sequencing template. Sequencing was performed with immunoSEQ multiplex PCR; in TCRdb, only in-frame clones are kept and a portion is missing. The sample has about 280,000 clones, roughly 50% seen once. This chain links TRBV30 with TRBJ2-1; TRBD2 matches at 11 bases. The sequence was collected from a human donor with alopecia areata. The sample consisted of CD4+ T cells sorted from blood, taken at week 24, from a patient treated with tofacitinib. This CDR3 is CACPGTSGREQFF. DNA of the CDR3: TGTGCCTGCCCCGGGACTAGCGGACGCGAGCAGTTCTTC.